These 5 T cell receptor beta chains originate from one sample sequenced in a study of blood T cell repertoires in COVID-19. Clones were read by immunoSEQ multiplex PCR, and TCRdb kept only the in-frame ones, dropping some. The sample yields 30,000 to 40,000 clones, 85% to 90% seen once. Material for sequencing was peripheral blood. These receptors came from a human donor in a cohort sampled during active COVID-19.

The rearrangement uses TRBV7-9 and TRBJ2-3; 16 bases match TRBD2. The J segment lost 5 bases and the V segment lost 3 bases, leaving 5 bases of the junction unmatched. CDR1 and CDR2 (germline): SEHNR, FQNEAQ (reference sequence). This CDR3 is 17 amino acids long. Here the CDR3 reads CASSLGLAGGRIDTQYF. The CDR3 region has the DNA TGTGCCAGCAGCTTGGGACTAGCGGGAGGGCGGATAGATACGCAGTATTTT.

V and J are TRBV6-2 or TRBV6-3 and TRBJ2-5; TRBD2 matches at 10 bases. Germline V gene lookup returns CDR1 MNHEY and CDR2 SVGEGT. The CDR3 has 17 amino acids. With V trimmed by 2 bases and J by 0 bases, 6 bases remained unmatched. CDR3 bases: TGTGCCAGCAGTTACCTAGCGGGAGTCGGGTACCAAGAGACCCAGTACTTC. This gives the protein CASSYLAGVGYQETQYF.

The sample holds a few counts of this clone. The genes are TRBV7-2 and TRBJ2-1; 9 bases fit TRBD1. This CDR3 spans 17 amino acids. The junction had 12 bases not matched to a gene; V was cut back by 1 base and J by 8 bases. Germline CDR1 reads SGHTA; CDR2 reads FQGNSA. CDR3 residues: CASSLGPPGQGSHEQFF. CDR3 bases: TGTGCCAGCAGCTTAGGGCCCCCGGGACAGGGCAGCCATGAGCAGTTCTTC.

This chain connects TRBV6-5 to TRBJ2-1; 8 bases are shared with TRBD1. CDR1 is MNHEY and CDR2 is SVGAGI in the germline V gene. The CDR3 loop spans 14 amino acids. The ends lost 10 bases at V and 5 bases at J; junction bases unmatched: 10. The CDR3 loop is CATGMETGDNEQFF. In nucleotides, the CDR3 is TGTGCCACTGGGATGGAGACAGGGGACAATGAGCAGTTCTTC.

J is TRBJ1-4 and V is TRBV7-9; TRBD1 matches at 8 bases. This CDR3 spans 17 amino acids. V lost 5 bases and J lost 8; bases outside the gene matches: 16. Per the germline V gene, CDR1 is SEHNR and CDR2 is FQNEAQ (reference sequence). The CDR3 sequence is CASSAPGQASGREKLFF. In DNA form, the CDR3 reads TGTGCCAGCAGCGCGCCGGGACAGGCCTCAGGGCGGGAAAAACTGTTTTTT.